Listed below are T cell receptor beta chains from one sample, sequenced in a study of blood T cell repertoires in COVID-19. Generated by immunoSEQ multiplex PCR, the TCRdb table keeps only in-frame clones and is missing some. The table shows hundreds of thousands of clones, with around 85% occurring only once. The material sequenced was peripheral blood. The receptor set was obtained from a woman aged 25-40 years who had recovered from COVID-19. Each CDR3 is given with its conserved first and last residue. The order of the fields is J gene, clone size, V gene, CDR3 protein. Some rows mark clone size as missing; the rest say once, few, many or name a class of expanded clone.

TRBJ1-2 | - | TRBV18 | CASSALQGSDYGYTF
TRBJ2-7 | - | TRBV14 | CASSPRQGNFYEQYF
TRBJ2-1 | - | TRBV18 | CASSPWTGESNEQFF
TRBJ1-2 | - | TRBV19 | CASRPRVPRNFNYGYTF
TRBJ1-5 | - | TRBV7-2 | CASSLEGAQPQHF
TRBJ2-6 | once | TRBV18 | CASSPLQGVASGANVLTF
TRBJ2-7 | - | TRBV29-1 | CSVEGSGVPTYEQYF
TRBJ1-1 | - | TRBV20-1 | CSANDGGTEAFF
TRBJ2-1 | - | TRBV6-2/TRBV6-3 | CASSRGAGRSNEQFF
TRBJ2-1 | - | TRBV7-2 | CASTVRVSNEQFF
TRBJ2-7 | once | TRBV10-1 | CASSEDTHLRAPYEQYF
TRBJ2-7 | - | TRBV5-4 | CATSRAGLYEQYF
TRBJ2-5 | once | TRBV18 | CASSPIGRTQYF
TRBJ2-3 | - | TRBV5-4 | CASSLLTDTQYF
TRBJ1-1 | - | TRBV19 | CASSIEGGNTEAFF
TRBJ1-5 | few | TRBV19 | CASSMGGARSNQPQHF
TRBJ2-2 | - | TRBV4-1 | CASSQEAGAGGELFF
TRBJ2-5 | - | TRBV7-9 | CASSLGLAGERETQYF
TRBJ2-3 | - | TRBV5-4 | CASSAGTSGRVGDTQYF
TRBJ2-2 | - | TRBV2 | CASRAYSAAANTGELFF
TRBJ1-4 | - | TRBV5-6 | CASSRDSLNEKLFF
TRBJ1-5 | many | TRBV6-6 | CASRDRGGQPQHF
TRBJ2-7 | - | TRBV18 | CASSPGLEYEQYF
TRBJ2-7 | - | TRBV4-2 | CASSQNYQGGYEQYF
TRBJ1-2 | once | TRBV28 | CASNVWKPGQGRVPYGYTF
TRBJ1-1 | - | TRBV19 | CATDPGQGGTEAFF
TRBJ2-7 | - | TRBV7-2 | CASSLAASYEQYF
TRBJ2-1 | - | TRBV30 | CAWVKAGGWGEQFF
TRBJ2-7 | - | TRBV29-1 | CSVEFSRSYEQYF
TRBJ2-3 | - | TRBV3-1/TRBV3-2 | CASSRPGTQNWKYF
TRBJ2-1 | - | TRBV6-5 | CASSYGGSGNEQFF
TRBJ2-6 | - | TRBV7-8 | CASSLALGTVVSGANVLTF